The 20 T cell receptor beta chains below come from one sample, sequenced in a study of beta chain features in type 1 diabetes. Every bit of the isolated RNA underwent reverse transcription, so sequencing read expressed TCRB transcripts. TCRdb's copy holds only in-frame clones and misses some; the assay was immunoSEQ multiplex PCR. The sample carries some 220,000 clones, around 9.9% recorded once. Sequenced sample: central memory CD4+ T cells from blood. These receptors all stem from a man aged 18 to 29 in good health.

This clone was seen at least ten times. The CDR3 nucleotides read TGCAGTGTCAGATTAGCCTACGAGCAGTACTTC. Protein sequence: CSVRLAYEQYF. The rearrangement joins TRBV20-1 to TRBJ2-7; D remains unclear. Trimming removed 7 bases at V and 2 bases at J, with 9 bases between. Germline CDR1 and CDR2: DFQATT and SNEGSKA (reference sequence). The CDR3 length is 11 residues.

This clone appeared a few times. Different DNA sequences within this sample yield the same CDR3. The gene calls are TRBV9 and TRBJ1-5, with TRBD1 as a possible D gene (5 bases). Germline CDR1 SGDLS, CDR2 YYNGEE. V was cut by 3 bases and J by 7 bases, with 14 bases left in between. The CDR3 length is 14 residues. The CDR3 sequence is CASSESIWGQPQHF. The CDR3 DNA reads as TGTGCCAGCAGCGAGTCCATTTGGGGGCAGCCCCAGCATTTT.

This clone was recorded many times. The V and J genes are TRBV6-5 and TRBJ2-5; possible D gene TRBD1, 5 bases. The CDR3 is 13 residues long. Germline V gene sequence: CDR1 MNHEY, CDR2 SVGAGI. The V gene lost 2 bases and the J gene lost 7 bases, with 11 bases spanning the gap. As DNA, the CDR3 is TGTGCCAGCAGTTACGGGGCCGCAAGGACCCAGTACTTC. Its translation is CASSYGAARTQYF.

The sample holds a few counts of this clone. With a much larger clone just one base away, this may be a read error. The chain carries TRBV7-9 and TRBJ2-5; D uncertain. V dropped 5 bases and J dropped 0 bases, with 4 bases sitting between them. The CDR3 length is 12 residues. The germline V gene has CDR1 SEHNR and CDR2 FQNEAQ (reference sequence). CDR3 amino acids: CASSGYQETQYF. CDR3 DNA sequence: TGTGCCAGCAGCGGGTACCAAGAGACCCAGTACTTC.

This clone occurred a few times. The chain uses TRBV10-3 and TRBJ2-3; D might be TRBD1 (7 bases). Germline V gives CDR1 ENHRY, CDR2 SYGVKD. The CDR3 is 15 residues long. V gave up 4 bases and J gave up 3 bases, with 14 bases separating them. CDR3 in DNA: TGTGCCATCAGTGTAGGGCAGGGGGGAACAGATACGCAGTATTTT. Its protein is CAISVGQGGTDTQYF.

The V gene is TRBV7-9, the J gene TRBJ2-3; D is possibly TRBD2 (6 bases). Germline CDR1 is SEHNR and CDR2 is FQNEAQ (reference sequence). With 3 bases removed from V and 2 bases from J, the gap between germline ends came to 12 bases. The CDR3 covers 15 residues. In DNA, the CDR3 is TGTGCCAGCAGCTTTCTTAGCGGACTCACAGATACGCAGTATTTT. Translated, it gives CASSFLSGLTDTQYF.

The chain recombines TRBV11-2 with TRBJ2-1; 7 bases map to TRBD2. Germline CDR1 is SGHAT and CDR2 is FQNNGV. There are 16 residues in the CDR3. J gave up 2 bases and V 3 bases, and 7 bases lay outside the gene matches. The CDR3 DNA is TGTGCCAGCAGCTTCCTAGCGGAACAAACCTACAATGAGCAGTTCTTC. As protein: CASSFLAEQTYNEQFF.

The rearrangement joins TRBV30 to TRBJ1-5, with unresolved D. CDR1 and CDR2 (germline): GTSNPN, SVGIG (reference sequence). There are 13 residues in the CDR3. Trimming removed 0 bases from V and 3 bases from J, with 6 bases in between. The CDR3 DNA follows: TGTGCCTGGAGTGTACGGAACAATCAGCCCCAGCATTTT. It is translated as CAWSVRNNQPQHF.

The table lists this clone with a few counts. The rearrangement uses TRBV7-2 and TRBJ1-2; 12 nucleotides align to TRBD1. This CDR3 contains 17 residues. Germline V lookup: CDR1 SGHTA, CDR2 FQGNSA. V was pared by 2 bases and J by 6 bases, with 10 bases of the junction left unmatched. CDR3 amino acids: CASSLSARDRGHDGYTF. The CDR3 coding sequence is TGTGCCAGCAGCTTATCGGCCAGGGACAGGGGGCATGATGGCTACACCTTC.

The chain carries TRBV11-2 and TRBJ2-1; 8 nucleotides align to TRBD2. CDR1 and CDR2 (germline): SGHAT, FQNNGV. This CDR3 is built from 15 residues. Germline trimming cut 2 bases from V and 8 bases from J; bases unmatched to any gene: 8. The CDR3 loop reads CASSLMGLGEDEQFF. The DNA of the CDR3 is TGTGCCAGCAGCTTAATGGGACTAGGGGAAGATGAGCAGTTCTTC.

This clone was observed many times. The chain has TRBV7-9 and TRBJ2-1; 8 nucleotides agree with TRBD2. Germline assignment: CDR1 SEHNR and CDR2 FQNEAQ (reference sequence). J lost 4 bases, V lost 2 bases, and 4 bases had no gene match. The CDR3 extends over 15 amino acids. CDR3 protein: CASSLRTSLYNEQFF. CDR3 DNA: TGTGCCAGCAGCTTAAGGACTAGCCTGTACAATGAGCAGTTCTTC.

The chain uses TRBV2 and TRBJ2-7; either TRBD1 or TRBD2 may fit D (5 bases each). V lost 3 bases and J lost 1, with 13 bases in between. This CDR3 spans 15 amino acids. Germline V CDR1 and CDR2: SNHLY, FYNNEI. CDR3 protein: CASSDRGRNSYEQYF. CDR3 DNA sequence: TGTGCCAGCAGTGACCGGGGACGAAATTCCTACGAGCAGTACTTC.

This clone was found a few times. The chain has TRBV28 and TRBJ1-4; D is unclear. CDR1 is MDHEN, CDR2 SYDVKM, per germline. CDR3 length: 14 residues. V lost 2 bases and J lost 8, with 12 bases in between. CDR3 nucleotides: TGTGCCAGCAGTTTAACCGATACAGAGGAAAAACTGTTTTTT. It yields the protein CASSLTDTEEKLFF.

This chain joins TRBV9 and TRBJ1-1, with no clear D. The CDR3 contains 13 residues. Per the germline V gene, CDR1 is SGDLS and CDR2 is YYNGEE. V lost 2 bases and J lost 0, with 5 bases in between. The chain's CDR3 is CASSVGMNTEAFF. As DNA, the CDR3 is TGTGCCAGCAGCGTTGGAATGAACACTGAAGCTTTCTTT.

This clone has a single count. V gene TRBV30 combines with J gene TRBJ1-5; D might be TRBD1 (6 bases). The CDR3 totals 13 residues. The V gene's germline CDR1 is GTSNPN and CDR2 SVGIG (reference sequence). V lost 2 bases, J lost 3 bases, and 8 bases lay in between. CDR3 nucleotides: TGTGCCTGGAGTCCGGGGGCCAATCAGCCCCAGCATTTT. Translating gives CAWSPGANQPQHF. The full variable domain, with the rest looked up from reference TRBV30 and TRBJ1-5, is SQTIHQWPATLVQPVGSPLSLECTVEGTSNPNLYWYRQAAGRGLQLLFYSVGIGQISSEVPQNLSASRPQDRQFILSSKKLLLSDSGFYLCAWSPGANQPQHFGDGTRLSIL.

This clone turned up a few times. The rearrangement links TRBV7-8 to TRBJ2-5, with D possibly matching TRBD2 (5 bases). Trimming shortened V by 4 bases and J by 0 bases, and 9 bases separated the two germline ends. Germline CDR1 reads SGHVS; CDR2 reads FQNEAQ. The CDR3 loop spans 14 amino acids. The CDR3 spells CASSSGLNQETQYF. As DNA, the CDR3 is TGTGCCAGCAGCTCCGGACTGAACCAAGAGACCCAGTACTTC.

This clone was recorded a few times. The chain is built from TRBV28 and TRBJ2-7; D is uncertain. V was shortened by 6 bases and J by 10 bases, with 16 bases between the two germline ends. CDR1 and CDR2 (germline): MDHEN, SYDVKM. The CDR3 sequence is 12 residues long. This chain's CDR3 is CASSSNSLGQYF. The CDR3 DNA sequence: TGTGCCAGCAGCTCCAATTCCCTGGGTCAGTACTTC.

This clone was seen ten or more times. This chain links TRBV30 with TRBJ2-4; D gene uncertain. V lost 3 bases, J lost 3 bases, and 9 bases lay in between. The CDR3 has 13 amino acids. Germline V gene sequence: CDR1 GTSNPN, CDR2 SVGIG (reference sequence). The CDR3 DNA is TGTGCCTGGAGAGGCTCGTTCAAAAACATTCAGTACTTC. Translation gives CAWRGSFKNIQYF. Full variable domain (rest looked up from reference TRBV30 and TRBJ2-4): SQTIHQWPATLVQPVGSPLSLECTVEGTSNPNLYWYRQAAGRGLQLLFYSVGIGQISSEVPQNLSASRPQDRQFILSSKKLLLSDSGFYLCAWRGSFKNIQYFGAGTRLSVL.

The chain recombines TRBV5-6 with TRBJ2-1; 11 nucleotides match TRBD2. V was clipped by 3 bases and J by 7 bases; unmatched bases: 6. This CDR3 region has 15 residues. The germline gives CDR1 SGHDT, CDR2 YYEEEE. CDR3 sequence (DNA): TGTGCCAGCAGCTCACTAGCGGGAGATAATAATGAGCAGTTCTTC. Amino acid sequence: CASSSLAGDNNEQFF.

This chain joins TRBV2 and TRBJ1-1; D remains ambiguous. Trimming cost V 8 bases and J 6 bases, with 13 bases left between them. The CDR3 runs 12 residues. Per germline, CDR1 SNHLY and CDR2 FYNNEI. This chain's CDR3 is CASHGWSPEAFF. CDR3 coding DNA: TGTGCCAGCCACGGGTGGTCTCCTGAAGCTTTCTTT.